Following are 27 T cell receptor beta chains from one sample sequenced in a study of T cell changes during pregnancy in multiple sclerosis. Sequencing used immunoSEQ multiplex PCR; TCRdb keeps in-frame clones, though not all of them. The table lists approximately 25,000 clones, almost 90% of them singletons. Sequences were derived from CD8+ T cells from peripheral blood mononuclear cells, sampled in the second trimester of pregnancy. These receptor sequences come from a female donor with multiple sclerosis, enrolled in a pregnancy study.

The rearrangement links TRBV28 to TRBJ2-3; TRBD2 agrees at 9 bases. The CDR3 has 15 residues. The germline CDR1 and CDR2 sequences are MDHEN and SYDVKM. The junction had 7 bases not matched to a gene; V was cut back by 7 bases and J by 2 bases. CDR3 in DNA: TGTGCCAGCAAGGGCGGGGGGGCCGACACAGATACGCAGTATTTT. Translation: CASKGGGADTDTQYF. Together with reference TRBV28 and TRBJ2-3, the CDR3 gives the full variable domain: DVKVTQSSRYLVKRTGEKVFLECVQDMDHENMFWYRQDPGLGLRLIYFSYDVKMKEKGDIPEGYSVSREKKERFSLILESASTNQTSMYLCASKGGGADTDTQYFGPGTRLTVL.

The V call is TRBV19, the J call TRBJ1-1, with 9 bases identical to TRBD1. Germline V lookup: CDR1 LNHDA, CDR2 SQIVND (reference sequence). V was clipped by 6 bases and J by 0 bases; unmatched bases: 2. This CDR3 contains 14 residues. Written as DNA, the CDR3 is TGTGCCAGTAGCGACAGGGGGATGAACACTGAAGCTTTCTTT. Its translation is CASSDRGMNTEAFF.

The CDR3 protein is CASSILTRPGTDTQYF. In DNA, the CDR3 is TGTGCCAGCAGTATTCTGACTAGGCCAGGCACAGATACGCAGTATTTT. The chain joins TRBV27 to TRBJ2-3; D possibly corresponds to TRBD2 (6 bases). This CDR3 region has 16 residues. The germline V gene encodes CDR1 MNHEY and CDR2 SMNVEV (reference sequence). The V end was cut by 5 bases, the J end by 1 base, with 16 bases between.

The rearrangement uses TRBV18 and TRBJ1-2; D is unclear. The CDR3 is 16 residues long. Germline CDR1 reads KGHSH; CDR2 reads LQKENI. Trimming cost V 3 bases and J 8 bases, with 22 bases left between them. Here the CDR3 reads CASSPFEANLGVGYTF. DNA for the CDR3: TGTGCCAGCTCACCGTTCGAGGCGAATCTAGGAGTGGGCTACACCTTC.

This chain uses TRBV5-8 with TRBJ2-2; TRBD2 matches 11 bases. Germline CDR1 and CDR2: SGHTS and YDEGEE. The V segment lost 3 bases and the J segment 3 bases; nucleotides outside the gene matches: 4. The CDR3 is made up of 16 amino acids. The CDR3 reads CASSWASGGHTGELFF. The CDR3 DNA reads TGTGCCAGCAGCTGGGCTAGCGGGGGGCACACCGGGGAGCTGTTTTTT.

CDR3 nucleotides: TGTGCCAGCTCACCACTGGCGGGGGGGCTACAAATAAAGGAGCAGTACTTC. Its protein product is CASSPLAGGLQIKEQYF. The J gene is TRBJ2-7, the V gene TRBV18, with 9 bases lining up with TRBD2. The CDR3 length is 17 residues. The V gene's germline CDR1 is KGHSH and CDR2 LQKENI. The V gene end was trimmed by 1 base and the J gene end by 7 bases; junction bases not matched to a gene: 14.

This clone is categorized as medium-sized. The chain uses TRBV6-1 and TRBJ1-6; 7 positions match TRBD1. Trimming removed 6 bases from V and 12 bases from J; junction bases left unmatched: 5. Germline V gene data show CDR1 as MNHNS and CDR2 as SASEGT. The CDR3 extends over 12 amino acids. For the CDR3, the DNA is TGTGCCAGCAGAGACACAGGGGTACCCCTCCACTTT. This encodes CASRDTGVPLHF.

J is TRBJ1-5 and V is TRBV27, with TRBD1 identical over 7 bases. CDR3 length equals 14 residues. Germline-derived CDR1 and CDR2 are MNHEY and SMNVEV (reference sequence). V trimming: 5 bases; J trimming: 6 bases; junction bases outside the gene matches: 7. The CDR3 nucleotides are TGTGCCAGCAGTGGAACCGGGACAGTTCAGCCCCAGCATTTT. It yields the protein CASSGTGTVQPQHF.

The genes are TRBV9 and TRBJ1-4; perhaps TRBD1 as D (6 bases). V lost 2 bases, J lost 5 bases, and 10 bases lay in between. The CDR3 consists of 14 residues. CDR1 and CDR2 (germline): SGDLS, YYNGEE. CDR3 sequence (DNA): TGTGCCAGCAGCGTTGGGGGCGGCAATGAAAAACTGTTTTTT. Protein sequence: CASSVGGGNEKLFF. Based on the CDR3 plus reference TRBV9 and TRBJ1-4, the full variable domain is DSGVTQTPKHLITATGQRVTLRCSPRSGDLSVYWYQQSLDQGLQFLIQYYNGEERAKGNILERFSAQQFPDLHSELNLSSLELGDSALYFCASSVGGGNEKLFFGSGTQLSVL.

V and J are TRBV10-1 and TRBJ2-3; 8 nucleotides align to TRBD2. V dropped 5 bases and J dropped 0; count of bases not matched to a gene: 4. Germline V gene data show CDR1 as WNHNN and CDR2 as SYGVQD (reference sequence). This CDR3 contains 15 residues. The CDR3 loop is CASSLIAGSTDTQYF. The CDR3 nucleotides read TGCGCCAGCAGTCTGATAGCGGGGAGCACAGATACGCAGTATTTT.

This chain links TRBV4-3 with TRBJ2-5, with a weak D call TRBD1 (6 bases). Germline assignment: CDR1 LGHNA and CDR2 YSLEER. The CDR3 is 16 residues long. Trimming stripped 1 base from V and 5 bases from J, with 17 bases between. CDR3 amino acids: CASSQGSRGTRETQYF. The CDR3 DNA is TGCGCCAGCAGCCAAGGGTCCAGGGGAACTCGGGAGACCCAGTACTTC.

This chain links TRBV21-1 with TRBJ1-1; the table calls TRBD1, which could not be checked here. TRBV21-1 is described as a pseudogene. The CDR3 loop spans 13 amino acids. This CDR3 is CASSLQGTPEAFF. The CDR3 bases are TGTGCCAGCAGTCTACAGGGGACTCCTGAAGCTTTCTTT.

The chain recombines TRBV9 with TRBJ2-6, with TRBD2 matching over 13 bases. The trim removed 4 bases at V and 4 bases at J, leaving 11 bases unmatched. The CDR3 runs 19 residues. Germline-derived CDR1 and CDR2 are SGDLS and YYNGEE. CDR3 nucleotide sequence: TGTGCCAGCAGCCCCGGACTAGCGGGGGACCACAGAGGGGCCAACGTCCTGACTTTC. The encoded protein is CASSPGLAGDHRGANVLTF. The variable domain in full, completed from reference TRBV9 and TRBJ2-6, reads DSGVTQTPKHLITATGQRVTLRCSPRSGDLSVYWYQQSLDQGLQFLIQYYNGEERAKGNILERFSAQQFPDLHSELNLSSLELGDSALYFCASSPGLAGDHRGANVLTFGAGSRLTVL.

The V and J genes are TRBV5-5 and TRBJ1-3; D gene unclear. CDR1 is SGHKS, CDR2 YYEKEE, per germline (reference sequence). Trimming left V 3 bases short and J 3 bases short, with 10 bases between. CDR3 length: 14 residues. CDR3 nucleotides: TGTGCCAGCAGCTCACCCGCGGGTGGAAACACCATATATTTT. This sequence encodes CASSSPAGGNTIYF. Variable domain in full (rest from reference TRBV5-5 and TRBJ1-3): DAGVTQSPTHLIKTRGQQVTLRCSPISGHKSVSWYQQVLGQGPQFIFQYYEKEERGRGNFPDRFSARQFPNYSSELNVNALLLGDSALYLCASSSPAGGNTIYFGEGSWLTVV.

The chain is built from TRBV5-4 and TRBJ1-1; 8 nucleotides agree with TRBD1. Germline CDR1 and CDR2: SGHNT and YYREEE (reference sequence). V shed 4 bases, J shed 5 bases, and the junction held 4 bases outside the gene matches. The length of the CDR3 is 13 residues. The CDR3 protein is CASSQDRATEAFF. The DNA for the CDR3 is TGTGCCAGCAGCCAGGACAGGGCAACTGAAGCTTTCTTT. The entire variable domain, with the rest obtained from reference TRBV5-4 and TRBJ1-1, is as follows: ETGVTQSPTHLIKTRGQQVTLRCSSQSGHNTVSWYQQALGQGPQFIFQYYREEENGRGNFPPRFSGLQFPNYSSELNVNALELDDSALYLCASSQDRATEAFFGQGTRLTVV.

The V and J genes are TRBV29-1 and TRBJ1-1, with D uncertain. Per the germline V gene, CDR1 is SQVTM and CDR2 is ANQGSEA. The length of the CDR3 is 12 residues. V was pared by 0 bases and J by 9 bases, with 11 bases between. The CDR3, as DNA: TGCAGCGTTGAAGAACAAGAAGATCAAGCTTTCTTT. Amino acids: CSVEEQEDQAFF.

This clone was detected only a few times. This rearrangement joins TRBV7-2 to TRBJ2-1; TRBD2 agrees at 9 bases. CDR3 length: 16 residues. Trimming removed 0 bases from V and 3 bases from J; junction bases left unmatched: 3. CDR1 and CDR2 from the germline V gene are SGHTA and FQGNSA. The CDR3 DNA follows: TGTGCCAGCAGCTTAGCCCTAGCGGGGTTCTACAATGAGCAGTTCTTC. It yields the protein CASSLALAGFYNEQFF.

The chain combines TRBV7-3 with TRBJ2-1; D is uncertain. CDR3 length equals 13 residues. From germline, CDR1 is SGHTA and CDR2 FQGTGA. Trimming removed 2 bases from V and 4 bases from J, with 6 bases in between. The DNA for the CDR3 is TGTGCCAGCAGCTTAGACGGGTACAATGAGCAGTTCTTC. It encodes CASSLDGYNEQFF.

The V and J genes are TRBV2 and TRBJ2-1, with D possibly being TRBD1 (5 bases). The CDR3 contains 13 residues. Looked up from germline, CDR1 is SNHLY and CDR2 is FYNNEI. Trimming took off 7 bases at V and 4 bases at J, with 11 bases between the two ends. In DNA form, the CDR3 reads TGTGCCAGCAACGGCCAGGGATACAATGAGCAGTTCTTC. Its translation is CASNGQGYNEQFF.

The chain couples TRBV4-1 to TRBJ2-2; 9 nucleotides align to TRBD2. V shed 3 bases, J shed 3 bases, and the junction held 5 bases outside the gene matches. CDR1 MGHRA and CDR2 YSYEKL come from the germline V gene. There are 16 residues in the CDR3. The CDR3 nucleotides read TGCGCCAGCAGCCACGGCGGGGGGGCTTACACCGGGGAGCTGTTTTTT. Its translation is CASSHGGGAYTGELFF.

This chain joins TRBV30 and TRBJ1-6, with 10 bases that match TRBD1. This CDR3 is 18 amino acids long. Looked up from germline, CDR1 is GTSNPN and CDR2 is SVGIG (reference sequence). The J segment lost 1 base and the V segment lost 0 bases, leaving 6 bases of the junction unmatched. This CDR3 reads CAWSVGQGRHSYNSPLHF. DNA of the CDR3: TGTGCCTGGAGTGTGGGACAGGGGCGTCATTCCTATAATTCACCCCTCCACTTT.

CDR3 in amino acids: CASSEGTGGSYEQFF. The DNA for the CDR3 is TGTGCCAGCAGTGAAGGGACAGGGGGCTCGTATGAGCAGTTCTTC. The chain employs TRBV2 and TRBJ2-1; the match to TRBD1 covers 11 bases. Trimming at V came to 1 base and at J to 8 bases, leaving 4 bases not matched to a gene. Germline-derived CDR1 and CDR2 are SNHLY and FYNNEI. The length of the CDR3 is 15 residues.

The gene calls are TRBV6-5 and TRBJ1-4; D unclear. Trimming cost V 0 bases and J 0 bases, with 5 bases left between them. This CDR3 comprises 15 residues. The germline V gene encodes CDR1 MNHEY and CDR2 SVGAGI. The CDR3 DNA follows: TGTGCCAGCAGTTACTCGGCCGCAACTAATGAAAAACTGTTTTTT. This codes for CASSYSAATNEKLFF.

This clone was recorded once. J is TRBJ1-5 and V is TRBV6-1; 7 nucleotides match TRBD1. Looked up from germline, CDR1 is MNHNS and CDR2 is SASEGT. This CDR3 is 13 amino acids long. After removal of 3 bases from V and 7 bases from J, the junction contained 3 bases not matched to a gene. CDR3: CASSENRGQPQHF. The CDR3 DNA sequence: TGTGCCAGCAGTGAGAACAGGGGACAGCCCCAGCATTTT.

The chain is built from TRBV9 and TRBJ2-5; D perhaps matches TRBD2 (7 bases). Trimming cost V 2 bases and J 5 bases, with 19 bases left between them. The germline V gene has CDR1 SGDLS and CDR2 YYNGEE. The CDR3 has 16 amino acids. CDR3 DNA sequence: TGTGCCAGCAGCGTGGGTTCGGGGGGCGCCAGGGAGACCCAGTACTTC. This gives the protein CASSVGSGGARETQYF.

This clone was picked up a small number of times. This CDR3 is also generated by other DNA sequences in the sample. The CDR3, as DNA: TGTGCCAGCAGTGGACTAGCGGGGGGCAATGAGCAGTTCTTC. It yields the protein CASSGLAGGNEQFF. This chain uses TRBV6-4 with TRBJ2-1, with 13 bases lining up with TRBD2. Germline V gene data show CDR1 as MRHNA and CDR2 as SNTAGT. J gave up 6 bases and V 4 bases, and 0 bases lay outside the gene matches. This CDR3 region has 14 residues.

Only a few counts were recorded for this clone. This CDR3 is also generated by other DNA sequences in the sample. The rearrangement joins TRBV6-4 to TRBJ2-1, with 14 bases matching TRBD2. The length of the CDR3 is 14 residues. Germline CDR1 reads MRHNA; CDR2 reads SNTAGT. The V gene end was trimmed by 4 bases and the J gene end by 7 bases; junction bases not matched to a gene: 0. The CDR3, as DNA: TGTGCCAGCAGTGGGACTAGCGGGGGGAATGAGCAGTTCTTC. Amino acids: CASSGTSGGNEQFF.